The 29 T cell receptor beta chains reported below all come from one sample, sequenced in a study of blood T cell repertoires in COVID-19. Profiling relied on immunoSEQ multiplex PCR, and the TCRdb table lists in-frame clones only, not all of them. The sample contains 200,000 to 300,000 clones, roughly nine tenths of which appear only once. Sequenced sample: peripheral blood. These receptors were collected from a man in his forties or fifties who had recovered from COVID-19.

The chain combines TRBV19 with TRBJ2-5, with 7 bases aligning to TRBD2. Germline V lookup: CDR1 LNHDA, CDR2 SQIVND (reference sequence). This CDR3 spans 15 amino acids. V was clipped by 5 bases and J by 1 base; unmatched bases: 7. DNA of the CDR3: TGTGCCAGTAGTCCCCTGGGGGGGGGCCAAGAGACCCAGTACTTC. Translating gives CASSPLGGGQETQYF.

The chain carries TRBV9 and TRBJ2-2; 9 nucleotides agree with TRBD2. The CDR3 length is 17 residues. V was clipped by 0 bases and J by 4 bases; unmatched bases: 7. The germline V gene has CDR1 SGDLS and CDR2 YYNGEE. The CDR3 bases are TGTGCCAGCAGCGTAGCTTTGGCGGGGGGGCCCACCGGGGAGCTGTTTTTT. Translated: CASSVALAGGPTGELFF. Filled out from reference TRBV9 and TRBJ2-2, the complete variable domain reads DSGVTQTPKHLITATGQRVTLRCSPRSGDLSVYWYQQSLDQGLQFLIQYYNGEERAKGNILERFSAQQFPDLHSELNLSSLELGDSALYFCASSVALAGGPTGELFFGEGSRLTVL.

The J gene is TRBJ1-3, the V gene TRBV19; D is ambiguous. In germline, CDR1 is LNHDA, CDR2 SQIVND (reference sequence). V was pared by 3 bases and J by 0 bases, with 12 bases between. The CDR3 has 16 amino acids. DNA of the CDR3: TGTGCCAGTAGTATCCAGGTTCTAAGCTCTGGAAACACCATATATTTT. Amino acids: CASSIQVLSSGNTIYF.

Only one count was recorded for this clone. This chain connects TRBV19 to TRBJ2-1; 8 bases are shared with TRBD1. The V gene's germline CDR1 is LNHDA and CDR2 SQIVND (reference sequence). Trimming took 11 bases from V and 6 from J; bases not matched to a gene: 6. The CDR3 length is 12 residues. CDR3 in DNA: TGTGCCGCACAGGGGGGTACCAATGAGCAGTTCTTC. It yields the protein CAAQGGTNEQFF.

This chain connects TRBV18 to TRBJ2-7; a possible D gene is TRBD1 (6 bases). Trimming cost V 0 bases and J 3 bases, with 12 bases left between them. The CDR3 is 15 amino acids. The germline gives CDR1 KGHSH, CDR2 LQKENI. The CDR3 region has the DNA TGTGCCAGCTCACCACCAACAGGGCAGTTCTACGAGCAGTACTTC. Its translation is CASSPPTGQFYEQYF.

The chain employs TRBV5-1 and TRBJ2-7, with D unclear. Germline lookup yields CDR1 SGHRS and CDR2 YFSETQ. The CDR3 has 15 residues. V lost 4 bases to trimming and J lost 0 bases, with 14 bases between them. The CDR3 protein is CASSPDGRSSYEQYF. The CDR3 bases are TGCGCCAGCAGCCCCGACGGCCGGAGCTCCTACGAGCAGTACTTC.

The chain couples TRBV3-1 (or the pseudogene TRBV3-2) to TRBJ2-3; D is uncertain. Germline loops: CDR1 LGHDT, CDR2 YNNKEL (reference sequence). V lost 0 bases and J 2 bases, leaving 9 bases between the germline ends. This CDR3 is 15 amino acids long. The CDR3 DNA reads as TGTGCCAGCAGCCAAGACTCCAGTACCACAGATACGCAGTATTTT. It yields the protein CASSQDSSTTDTQYF.

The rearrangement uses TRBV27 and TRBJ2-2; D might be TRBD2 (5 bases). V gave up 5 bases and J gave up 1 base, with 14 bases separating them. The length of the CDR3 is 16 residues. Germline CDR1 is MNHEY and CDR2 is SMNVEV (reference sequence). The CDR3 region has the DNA TGTGCCAGCAGTGCACTTCCGGGGAGGAACACCGGGGAGCTGTTTTTT. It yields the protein CASSALPGRNTGELFF.

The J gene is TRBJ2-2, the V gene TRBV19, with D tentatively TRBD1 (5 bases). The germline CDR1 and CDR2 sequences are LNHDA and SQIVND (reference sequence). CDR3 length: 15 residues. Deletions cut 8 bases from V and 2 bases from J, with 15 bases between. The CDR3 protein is CASESRTRNTGELFF. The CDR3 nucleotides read TGTGCCAGTGAGTCTCGGACACGAAACACCGGGGAGCTGTTTTTT. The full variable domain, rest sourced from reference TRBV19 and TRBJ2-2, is DGGITQSPKYLFRKEGQNVTLSCEQNLNHDAMYWYRQDPGQGLRLIYYSQIVNDFQKGDIAEGYSVSREKKESFPLTVTSAQKNPTAFYLCASESRTRNTGELFFGEGSRLTVL.

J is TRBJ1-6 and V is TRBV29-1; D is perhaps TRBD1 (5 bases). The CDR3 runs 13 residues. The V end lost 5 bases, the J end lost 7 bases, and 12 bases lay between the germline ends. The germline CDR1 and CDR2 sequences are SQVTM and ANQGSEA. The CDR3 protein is CSVSQGSNSPLHF. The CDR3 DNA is TGCAGCGTTTCCCAGGGTTCAAATTCACCCCTCCACTTT.

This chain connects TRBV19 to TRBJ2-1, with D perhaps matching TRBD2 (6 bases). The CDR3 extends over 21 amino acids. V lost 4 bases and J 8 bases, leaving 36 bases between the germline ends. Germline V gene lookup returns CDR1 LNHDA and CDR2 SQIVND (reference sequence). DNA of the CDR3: TGTGCCAGTAGTACCCCAGTATCCGGCCAGGGAGGTTTCCGAAGGTTGGATGAGCAGTTCTTC. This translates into CASSTPVSGQGGFRRLDEQFF.

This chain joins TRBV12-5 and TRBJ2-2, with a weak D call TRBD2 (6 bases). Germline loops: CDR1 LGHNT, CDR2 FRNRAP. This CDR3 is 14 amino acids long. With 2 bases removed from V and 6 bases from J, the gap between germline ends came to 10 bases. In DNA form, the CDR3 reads TGTGCTAGTGGTTTGAGACTAGGATCCGGGGAGCTGTTTTTT. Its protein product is CASGLRLGSGELFF.

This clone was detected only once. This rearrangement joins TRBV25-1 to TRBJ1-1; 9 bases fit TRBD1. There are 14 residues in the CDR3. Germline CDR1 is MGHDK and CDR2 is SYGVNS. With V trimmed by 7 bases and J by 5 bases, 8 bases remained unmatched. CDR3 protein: CASKTQGAGTEAFF. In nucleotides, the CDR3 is TGTGCCAGCAAGACACAGGGGGCTGGGACTGAAGCTTTCTTT.

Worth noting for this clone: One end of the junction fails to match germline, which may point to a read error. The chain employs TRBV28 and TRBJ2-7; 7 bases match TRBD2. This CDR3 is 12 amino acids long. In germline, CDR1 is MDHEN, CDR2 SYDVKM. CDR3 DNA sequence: TGTGCCAGCAGTTTAAGGACCGGGAGGATCCTCTTC. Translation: CASSLRTGRILF.

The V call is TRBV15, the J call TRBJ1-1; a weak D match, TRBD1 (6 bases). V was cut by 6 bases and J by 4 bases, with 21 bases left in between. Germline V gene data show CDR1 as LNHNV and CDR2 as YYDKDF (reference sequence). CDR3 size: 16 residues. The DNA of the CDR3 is TGTGCCACCAGTCCAGATTTGGGGGCAGGGCGCACTGAAGCTTTCTTT. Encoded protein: CATSPDLGAGRTEAFF. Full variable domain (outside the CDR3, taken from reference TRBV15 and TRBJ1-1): DAMVIQNPRYQVTQFGKPVTLSCSQTLNHNVMYWYQQKSSQAPKLLFHYYDKDFNNEADTPDNFQSRRPNTSFCFLDIRSPGLGDTAMYLCATSPDLGAGRTEAFFGQGTRLTVV.

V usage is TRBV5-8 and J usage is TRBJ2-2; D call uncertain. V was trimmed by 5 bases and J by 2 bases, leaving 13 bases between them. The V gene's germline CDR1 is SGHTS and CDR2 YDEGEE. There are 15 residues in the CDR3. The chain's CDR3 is CASSMAPINTGELFF. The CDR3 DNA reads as TGTGCCAGCAGTATGGCCCCCATAAACACCGGGGAGCTGTTTTTT.

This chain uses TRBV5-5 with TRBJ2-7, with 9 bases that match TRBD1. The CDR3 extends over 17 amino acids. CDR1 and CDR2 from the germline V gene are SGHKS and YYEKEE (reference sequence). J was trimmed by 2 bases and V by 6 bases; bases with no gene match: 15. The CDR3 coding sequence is TGTGCCAGCAACTCGAGGTCCCGGGACAGGGTCACCTACGAGCAGTACTTC. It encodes CASNSRSRDRVTYEQYF.

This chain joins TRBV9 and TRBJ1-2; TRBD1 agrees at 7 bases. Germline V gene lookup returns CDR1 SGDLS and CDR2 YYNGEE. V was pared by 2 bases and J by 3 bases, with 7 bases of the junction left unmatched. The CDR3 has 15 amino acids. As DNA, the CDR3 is TGTGCCAGCAGCGTCGTTTCAGGGGGTGACTATGGCTACACCTTC. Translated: CASSVVSGGDYGYTF.

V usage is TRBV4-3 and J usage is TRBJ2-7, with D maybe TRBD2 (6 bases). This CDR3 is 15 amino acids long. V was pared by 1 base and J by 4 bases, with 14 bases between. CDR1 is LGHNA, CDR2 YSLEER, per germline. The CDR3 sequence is CASSQGLAGRYEQYF. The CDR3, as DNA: TGCGCCAGCAGCCAAGGCTTGGCGGGGAGGTACGAGCAGTACTTC.

CDR3 nucleotide sequence: TGTGCCAGCAGCCCGATTACAGGGGCGGGGGGCTACACCTTC. The encoded protein is CASSPITGAGGYTF. The J gene is TRBJ1-2, the V gene TRBV7-2; 7 bases fit TRBD1. The V and J ends lost 5 bases and 8 bases, in that order; junction bases with no gene match: 11. Germline lookup yields CDR1 SGHTA and CDR2 FQGNSA. The CDR3 length is 14 residues. Full variable domain (outside the CDR3, taken from reference TRBV7-2 and TRBJ1-2): GAGVSQSPSNKVTEKGKDVELRCDPISGHTALYWYRQSLGQGLEFLIYFQGNSAPDKSGLPSDRFSAERTGGSVSTLTIQRTQQEDSAVYLCASSPITGAGGYTFGSGTRLTVV.

CDR3 in amino acids: CASSLSWRPGNTIYF. The CDR3 coding sequence is TGTGCCAGCAGTTTATCCTGGAGGCCTGGAAACACCATATATTTT. The chain joins TRBV27 to TRBJ1-3; D not certain. The CDR3 covers 15 residues. Per the germline V gene, CDR1 is MNHEY and CDR2 is SMNVEV (reference sequence). Trimming took off 0 bases at V and 2 bases at J, with 8 bases between the two ends.

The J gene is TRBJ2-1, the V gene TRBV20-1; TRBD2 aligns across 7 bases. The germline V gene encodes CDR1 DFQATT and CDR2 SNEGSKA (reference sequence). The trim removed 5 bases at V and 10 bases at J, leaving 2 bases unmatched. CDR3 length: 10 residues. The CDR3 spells CSAGTKEQFF. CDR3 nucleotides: TGCAGTGCTGGGACTAAAGAGCAGTTCTTC.

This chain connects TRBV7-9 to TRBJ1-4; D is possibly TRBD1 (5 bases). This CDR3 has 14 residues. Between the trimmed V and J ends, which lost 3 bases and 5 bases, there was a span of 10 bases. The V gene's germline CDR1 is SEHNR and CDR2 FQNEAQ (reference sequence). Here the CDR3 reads CASSFGRGNEKLFF. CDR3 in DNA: TGTGCCAGCAGCTTCGGGCGGGGCAATGAAAAACTGTTTTTT.

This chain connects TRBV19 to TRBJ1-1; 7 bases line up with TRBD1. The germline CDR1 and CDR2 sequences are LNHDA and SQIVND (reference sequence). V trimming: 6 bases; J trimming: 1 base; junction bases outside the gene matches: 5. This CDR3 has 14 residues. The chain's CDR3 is CASRTGYENTEAFF. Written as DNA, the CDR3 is TGTGCCAGTAGGACAGGGTATGAGAACACTGAAGCTTTCTTT.

DNA of the CDR3: TGTGCCAGCAGCTCGACTGATGACTATGGCTACACCTTC. It yields the protein CASSSTDDYGYTF. The chain links TRBV7-9 to TRBJ1-2; the D is unclear. CDR1 is SEHNR and CDR2 is FQNEAQ in the germline V gene (reference sequence). The CDR3 extends over 13 amino acids. The V end was cut by 4 bases, the J end by 3 bases, with 9 bases between.

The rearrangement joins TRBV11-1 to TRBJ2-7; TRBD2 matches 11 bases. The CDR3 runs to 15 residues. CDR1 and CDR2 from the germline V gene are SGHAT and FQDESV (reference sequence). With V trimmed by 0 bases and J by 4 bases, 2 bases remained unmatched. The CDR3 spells CASSLAGTSGYEQYF. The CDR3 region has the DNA TGTGCCAGCAGCTTAGCAGGGACTAGCGGTTACGAGCAGTACTTC.

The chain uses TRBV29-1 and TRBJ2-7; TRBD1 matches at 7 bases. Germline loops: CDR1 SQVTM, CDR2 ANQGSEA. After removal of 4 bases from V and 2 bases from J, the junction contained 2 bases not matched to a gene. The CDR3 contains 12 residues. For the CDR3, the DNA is TGCAGCGTTGCCACAGGGGCCTACGAGCAGTACTTC. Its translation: CSVATGAYEQYF.

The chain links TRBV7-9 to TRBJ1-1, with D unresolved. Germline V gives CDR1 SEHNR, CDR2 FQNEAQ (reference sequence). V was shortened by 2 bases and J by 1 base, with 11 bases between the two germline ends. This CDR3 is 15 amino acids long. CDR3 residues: CASSLIGRRNTEAFF. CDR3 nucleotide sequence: TGTGCCAGCAGCTTAATCGGCCGGAGGAACACTGAAGCTTTCTTT.

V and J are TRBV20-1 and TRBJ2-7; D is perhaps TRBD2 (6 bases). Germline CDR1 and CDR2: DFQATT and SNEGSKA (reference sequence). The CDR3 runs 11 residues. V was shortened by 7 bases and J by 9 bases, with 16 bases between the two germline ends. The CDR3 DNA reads TGCAGTGTCGGGACTCCTAGGGCGCAGTACTTC. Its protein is CSVGTPRAQYF.